This paragraph reports one TCR beta chain. Its antigen has not been determined. No base qualities exist here, and no much larger clone lies one base off it. The library came from the immunoSEQ multiplex PCR assay. A mixture of 60 forward primers for TCR Vbeta segments and 13 reverse primers for TCR Jbeta segments was used in the multiplex PCR. The CDR3 region of rearranged TCR beta genes was amplified from genomic DNA with a multiplex PCR assay. The Illumina HiSeq System was used to sequence the amplified TCR beta libraries as 87-base-pair reads. The paper's data handling went like this. A later analysis counted some 74 million unique TCR beta chains across the 550 to 700 repertoires, and roughly 10 million of these chains were shared by at least two donors. Raw reads were error-corrected and collapsed into unique sequences by a nearest-neighbor algorithm in which closely related sequences were merged to remove PCR and sequencing errors. CDR3 sequences were aligned to IMGT reference sequences to assign V, D and J gene segments. Each retained sequence needed at least a six-nucleotide match to both a V gene segment and a J gene segment. A rearrangement counted as productive if the CDR3 had no stop codons and remained in frame with V and J, and every other rearrangement counted as non-productive. Following IMGT convention, CDR3 was defined as the stretch from the second conserved V-encoded cysteine up to the conserved J-encoded phenylalanine. Sequences without an unambiguous match to a single V gene segment were excluded from the earlier analysis of several hundred of the donors. In an earlier analysis of approximately 590 of the donors, V segments were called functional above 56.7% productive rearrangements and were called segregating when the between-donor standard deviation exceeded 5%. To diagnose cytomegalovirus status from the catalog of TCR beta chain sequences, a statistical classification framework was built. V and J gene assignment, in a later analysis, came from comparing TCR nucleotide sequences with IMGT/GENE-DB human TR gene sequences. A later analysis assigned CDR3 sequences and most-parsimonious VDJ recombination scenarios with the TCRdist pipeline. In a later analysis, every TCR beta chain was defined by the combination of its CDR3 amino acid sequence and its V-gene family, and reads without a unique V-gene family were dropped. In a later analysis, 500 to 650 highly shared, low-generation-probability nucleotide sequences were removed to address suspected cross-contamination and a sequencing artifact. For each public chain, a later analysis derived a clonal expansion index from normalized ranks of inferred template counts within each repertoire. In a later analysis, generation probabilities were computed with a VDJ recombination model fitted to out-of-frame rearrangements, and the resulting probabilities were checked against IGoR. In a later analysis, TCR-TCR, TCR-HLA and TCR-CMV co-occurrence was scored with hypergeometric tests, and a repertoire-size bias correction was applied to TCR pairs. False discovery rates were estimated in a later analysis by permuting HLA or CMV assignments 20 times. A later analysis grouped co-occurring TCRs with DBSCAN, adding TCRdist sequence similarity when clustering within HLA-allele-positive subsets. For co-occurrence clustering, repertoires with fewer than 30,000 or more than 120,000 public chains were excluded, along with 4 to 6 repertoires with anomalous nucleotide sharing. TCRdb holds this immuneACCESS table with in-frame rearrangements only. Some clones are missing; in checked studies, unresolved V genes explain under half, and the rest has no known cause. V, J and clone size were drawn from that table, and D and trimming were deduced from the DNA. Present in this sample are over 75,000 clones, roughly 85% of which were seen just once. Roughly 6% of the sample goes to the ten largest clones.

The cohort consisted of 650 to 700 healthy bone marrow donors. All cohort members were sampled while nominally healthy, although unrecorded immune exposures were likely present. The donor tested CMV seronegative and was one of the 352 seronegative cohort members. A peripheral blood sample was collected from each donor, and TCR beta sequencing was performed on peripheral blood mononuclear cells. The Qiagen DNeasy Blood Extraction Kit was used to extract genomic DNA from the blood cell samples. This specimen belongs to a study of cytomegalovirus exposure and HLA in healthy donors (TCRdb year 2017). Looking at the study overall: In an earlier analysis of under 750 of the donors, 276 Gb of sequence data and 117 million unique TCR beta sequences from roughly 190 million T cells were reported. An early release that covered roughly 600 HLA-typed donors contained approximately 290 gigabases of sequencing data and around 85 million unique TCR sequences. Of the roughly 400 genotyped donors, 81% were placed in the genetic ancestry cluster associated with self-reported Caucasian donors. The study aimed to test whether signatures of past pathogen exposure could be identified by cataloging public T cell receptors. The T cell repertoires of around 730 subjects were profiled by immunosequencing and related to cytomegalovirus serostatus. In addition to the first cohort of several hundred subjects, a separate validation cohort of some 120 different subjects was used. To predict cytomegalovirus infection status, the study brought together high-throughput TCR immunosequencing, statistical association of individual TCRs with disease status, and machine learning. To study patterns of TCR occurrence, a later analysis re-analyzed previously published TCR beta repertoires from 666 donors and added high-resolution HLA genotyping. Rather than drawing on any new phenotypic data, the later analysis identified candidate immune exposures from TCR beta sequences and the way those sequences occurred across donors. In an earlier analysis of roughly 580 of the donors, high-throughput TCR beta sequencing was used to judge whether each TCR beta V gene segment behaved as functional or pseudogenic. Alongside the repertoire data, information on donor age, sex, ethnicity and CMV serostatus was compiled. A later genetic analysis used genome-wide SNP genotypes for about 65% of the 666 donors, treating that subset as a discovery cohort. All discovery cohort repertoires had been generated on a single sequencing platform. HLA typing included class I and class II loci at four-digit resolution. Typing coverage differed by locus: A, B, C, DRB1 and DQB1 were typed in roughly 620-640 donors, DQA1 in 522, DPA1 in some 610, and DPB1 in 472. About five DR-DQ haplotypes were treated as single units for association and clustering because of strong linkage in the cohort. Among about 370 genotyped donors of the cohort, an average of around 240,000 unique TCR beta nucleotide sequences was sequenced per donor, of which roughly 17% were non-productive. Overall study results and their limits: Only TCR beta chains were sequenced in this cohort, and the absence of alpha or paired-chain data limited detectable features. In the study, approximately 160 TCR beta chains were listed as associated with cytomegalovirus. Because counts were too low, seventeen rarely observed V segments, including chromosome 9 orphons, were excluded from the earlier analysis of about 500 of the donors. The sequencing pipeline was judged likely to have produced a cluster of highly shared sequence variants as a technical artifact. Linkage disequilibrium might explain the correlated functional status among segregating V segments, but an unknown experimental factor could not be ruled out. A later analysis found that HLA-associated TCR beta chains were more clonally expanded and had lower generation probabilities than equally common non-associated chains. When HLA alleles, especially DR and DQ, strongly co-occurred, TCR associations were difficult to assign to individual alleles. A further reported finding was that TCR beta sequences accurately predicted the HLA-A and HLA-B alleles for most subjects in the first cohort. The classifier was reported to diagnose cytomegalovirus status with high specificity and sensitivity in both the original and validation cohorts. It was suggested by the authors that the approach could potentially be generalized to other disease states and immunological phenotypes. Specific HLA alleles were associated with 18,000 or so TCR beta sequences at a false discovery rate of 0.05 in a later analysis. In a later analysis, the rate of TCR association differed among HLA loci, with DRB1 alleles having the most associated TCRs and HLA-C alleles having the fewest. Some IMGT-functional V segments, including TRBV6-2 and TRBV6-3, could not be distinguished by the 87-base-pair reads and were therefore excluded. A later genetic analysis reported fewer N-insertions in productive TCRs among donors in an Asian-associated ancestry cluster than the roughly 720-donor mean. In a later analysis, several top co-occurrence clusters were reported to appear linked to parvovirus B19, influenza, CMV and Epstein-Barr virus. V-gene and J-gene trimming of TCR beta chains was associated with a missense DCLRE1C variant in a later genetic analysis, and the association was replicated in an independent cohort. In an earlier analysis of 450 to 750 of the donors, most TCR beta V segments appeared in productive rearrangements about 90% or about 30% of the time, broadly matching IMGT annotations. Roughly uniform sequencing depth across donors was assumed in presence/absence analyses, although this assumption may not hold. Immune exposure information for the cohort was limited to CMV serostatus. Most TCR sequences were observed very rarely across donors, whereas some public TCRs were present in many individuals. In vitro tests confirmed that a few of the cytomegalovirus-associated TCR beta chains recognize cytomegalovirus antigens. Because HLA typing was missing for some donors at each locus, association tests included only the typed subset. According to a later analysis, most CMV-associated TCR beta chains appeared to be HLA-restricted, and the HLA associations seemed to be driven largely by CMV exposure.

Its CDR3 holds 16 amino acids, cysteine through phenylalanine. Of the read, only the CDR3 DNA is kept; its 48 bases are in frame from base 1. CDR1 MNHEY and CDR2 SVGAGI are derived from the germline V gene. At the junction V is shortened by 3 bases and J by 5 bases, with 19 bases in between. The sequence links TRBV6-5 to TRBJ1-1; tentative D gene TRBD1, with 6 bases matching. The clonotype originates from a female donor in good health and CMV-seronegative. The sample comprised PBMCs. The DNA sequence follows: TGTGCCAGCAGTTATGGAGGGGGGGTCGGAGGTACTGAAGCTTTCTTT. Its protein product is CASSYGGGVGGTEAFF.